The sequence of this T cell receptor (beta chain) was determined in a study of cytomegalovirus exposure and HLA in healthy donors. Study observations and caveats: The authors assumed roughly uniform sequencing depth across donors for presence/absence analyses.

In regard to this clone: No antigen is known for it.

The PCR had 60 Vbeta and 13 Jbeta primers. Sequenced by immunoSEQ multiplex PCR; TCRdb stores in-frame clones only, minus some. The sample has 150,000 to 200,000 clones, 79% seen once. The V and J ends lost 2 bases and 3 bases respectively, with 8 bases between them. Germline-derived CDR1 and CDR2 are SGHRS and YFSETQ. This CDR3 has 13 residues. The sequenced material came from PBMCs. The TCR originated in a woman in her 50s in good health and CMV-seronegative. V and J are TRBV5-1 and TRBJ1-1, with a possible D match to TRBD1 (5 bases). The CDR3 region is CASSLGGDTEAFF. In DNA form, the CDR3 reads TGCGCCAGCAGCTTAGGAGGGGACACTGAAGCTTTCTTT. Looking up the rest from reference TRBV5-1 and TRBJ1-1 gives the full variable domain: KAGVTQTPRYLIKTRGQQVTLSCSPISGHRSVSWYQQTPGQGLQFLFEYFSETQRNKGNFPGRFSGRQFSNSRSEMNVSTLELGDSALYLCASSLGGDTEAFFGQGTRLTVV.